The 12 T cell receptor beta chains below come from one sample, sequenced in a study of Ad26.COV2.S vaccination and SARS-CoV-2 variants. This table comes from immunoSEQ multiplex PCR, and its TCRdb copy is limited to in-frame clones, with some not included. Of roughly 420,000 clones in the sample, 75% to 90% were seen once. As to treatment: about 20 received Ad26.COV2.S at low or high dose, single or two shots; about 5 received placebo; per-sample allocation not given. Samples came from day 63 after the first vaccine or placebo injection. Specimen: peripheral blood, collected in a trial of Ad26.COV2.S vaccine versus placebo. The receptors stem from a person between 18 and 60 years old who received the Ad26.COV2.S COVID-19 vaccine or a placebo.

A note on this clone: One end of the junction varies from germline; a read error may be responsible. J is TRBJ2-3 and V is TRBV5-4; 11 bases are a match to TRBD2. Germline V gene data show CDR1 as SGHNT and CDR2 as YYREEE (reference sequence). CDR3 length: 17 amino acids. As DNA, the CDR3 is TGTGCCAGCAGCTTGGCCCTAGCGGGGGGACCAACAGATACGCGGTATTTT. This encodes CASSLALAGGPTDTRYF.

The rearrangement uses TRBV15 and TRBJ1-1; maybe TRBD1 (5 bases). The CDR3 length is 13 residues. Looked up from germline, CDR1 is LNHNV and CDR2 is YYDKDF (reference sequence). V dropped 7 bases and J dropped 6 bases, with 15 bases sitting between them. CDR3 in amino acids: CATTLTRDAEAFF. As DNA, the CDR3 is TGTGCCACCACCCTGACCCGGGACGCTGAAGCTTTCTTT.

V usage is TRBV5-6 and J usage is TRBJ1-2; 9 bases are shared with TRBD1. Germline V gives CDR1 SGHDT, CDR2 YYEEEE. V dropped 0 bases and J dropped 7; count of bases not matched to a gene: 13. The CDR3 is made up of 17 amino acids. The CDR3 coding sequence is TGTGCCAGCAGCTTGGCACTCCGGACAGGGGCTTTGCGTGGCTACACCTTC. Amino acids: CASSLALRTGALRGYTF.

V usage is TRBV28 and J usage is TRBJ2-7; 9 bases line up with TRBD1. CDR1 is MDHEN and CDR2 is SYDVKM in the germline V gene. V gave up 7 bases and J gave up 6 bases; unmatched junction bases: 13. The CDR3 sequence is 15 residues long. The CDR3 spells CASKIPGTGSSEQYF. The DNA of the CDR3 is TGTGCCAGCAAAATACCAGGGACAGGGTCGAGCGAGCAGTACTTC.

The CDR3 DNA follows: TGTGCCAGCAGCGGGACCCTGGGAGATACGCAGTATTTT. It encodes CASSGTLGDTQYF. The rearrangement uses TRBV9 and TRBJ2-3; no firm D call. The V and J ends lost 3 bases and 5 bases respectively, with 10 bases between them. This CDR3 has 13 residues. CDR1 is SGDLS and CDR2 is YYNGEE in the germline V gene.

The chain combines TRBV7-8 with TRBJ2-3; 10 nucleotides match TRBD1. CDR3 length: 15 amino acids. The trim removed 4 bases at V and 5 bases at J, leaving 6 bases unmatched. CDR1 is SGHVS and CDR2 is FQNEAQ in the germline V gene. The CDR3 sequence: CASSSTGGRGDTQYF. CDR3 nucleotide sequence: TGTGCCAGCAGCTCGACAGGGGGCAGGGGAGATACGCAGTATTTT.

The chain links TRBV6-1 to TRBJ1-2, with a weak D call TRBD1 (6 bases). With 4 bases removed from V and 5 bases from J, the gap between germline ends came to 23 bases. The CDR3 runs to 17 residues. Germline CDR1 MNHNS, CDR2 SASEGT. CDR3 coding DNA: TGTGCCAGCAGTGGCGGGGTGGGGGCCTGGGGGTTTTATGGCTACACCTTC. This encodes CASSGGVGAWGFYGYTF.

This chain uses TRBV5-4 with TRBJ2-1; the D call may be TRBD1 or TRBD2 (6 bases each). Germline V gene data show CDR1 as SGHNT and CDR2 as YYREEE (reference sequence). This CDR3 has 14 amino acids. V was cut by 3 bases and J by 6 bases, with 13 bases left in between. Written as DNA, the CDR3 is TGTGCCAGCAGCTCGGGGGCCCATTTCAATGAGCAGTTCTTC. Amino acids: CASSSGAHFNEQFF.

For this clone: One end of the junction does not line up with germline, which may come from a read error. The chain is built from TRBV11-1 and TRBJ2-3, with D perhaps TRBD2 (6 bases). Germline V gives CDR1 SGHAT, CDR2 FQDESV (reference sequence). The CDR3 loop spans 12 amino acids. CDR3 coding DNA: TGTGCCAGCAGCCTAGCGCCAGATACGCAGTATTTT. Its translation: CASSLAPDTQYF.

The V call is TRBV30, the J call TRBJ1-1; no reliable D call. V was trimmed by 3 bases and J by 3 bases, leaving 2 bases between them. Germline V CDR1 and CDR2: GTSNPN, SVGIG (reference sequence). The CDR3 is 10 residues long. CDR3 loop: CAWRDTEAFF. The CDR3 nucleotides are TGTGCCTGGAGAGACACTGAAGCTTTCTTT. Filled out from reference TRBV30 and TRBJ1-1, the complete variable domain reads SQTIHQWPATLVQPVGSPLSLECTVEGTSNPNLYWYRQAAGRGLQLLFYSVGIGQISSEVPQNLSASRPQDRQFILSSKKLLLSDSGFYLCAWRDTEAFFGQGTRLTVV.

The table lists this clone with a few counts. This chain joins TRBV5-4 and TRBJ2-7; 9 nucleotides agree with TRBD1. Germline V gene lookup returns CDR1 SGHNT and CDR2 YYREEE (reference sequence). V shed 1 base, J shed 3 bases, and the junction held 5 bases outside the gene matches. The CDR3 runs 15 residues. The CDR3: CASSLSHRGLYEQYF. CDR3 DNA sequence: TGTGCCAGCAGCTTGAGTCACAGGGGGCTCTACGAGCAGTACTTC.

The V call is TRBV7-2, the J call TRBJ1-4, with D possibly matching TRBD1 (5 bases). Per the germline V gene, CDR1 is SGHTA and CDR2 is FQGNSA. V lost 1 base, J lost 8 bases, and 14 bases lay in between. The CDR3 runs 15 residues. The CDR3, as DNA: TGTGCCAGCAGCTTAGAATCAGGGTTCGGGGAAAAACTGTTTTTT. Translating gives CASSLESGFGEKLFF.